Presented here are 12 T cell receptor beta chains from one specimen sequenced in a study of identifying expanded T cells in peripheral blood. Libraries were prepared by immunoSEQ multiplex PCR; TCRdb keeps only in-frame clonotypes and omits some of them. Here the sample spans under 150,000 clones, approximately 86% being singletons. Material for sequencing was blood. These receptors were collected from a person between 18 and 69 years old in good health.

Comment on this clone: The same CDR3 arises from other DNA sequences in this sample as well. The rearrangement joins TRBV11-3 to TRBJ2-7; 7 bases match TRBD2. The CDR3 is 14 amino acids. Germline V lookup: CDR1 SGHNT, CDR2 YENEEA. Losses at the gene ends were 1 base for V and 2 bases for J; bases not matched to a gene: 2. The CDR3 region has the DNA TGTGCCAGCAGCTTAGGGCGGGGGACCTACGAGCAGTACTTC. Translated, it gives CASSLGRGTYEQYF. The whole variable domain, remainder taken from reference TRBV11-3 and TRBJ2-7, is EAGVVQSPRYKIIEKKQPVAFWCNPISGHNTLYWYLQNLGQGPELLIRYENEEAVDDSQLPKDRFSAERLKGVDSTLKIQPAELGDSAVYLCASSLGRGTYEQYFGPGTRLTVT.

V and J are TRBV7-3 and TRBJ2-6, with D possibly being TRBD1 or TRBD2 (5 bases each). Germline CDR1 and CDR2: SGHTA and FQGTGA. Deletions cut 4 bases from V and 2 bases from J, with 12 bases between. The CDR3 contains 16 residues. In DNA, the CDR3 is TGTGCCAGCAGCTCGGGACGGCTCGCTGGGGCCAACGTCCTGACTTTC. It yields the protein CASSSGRLAGANVLTF.

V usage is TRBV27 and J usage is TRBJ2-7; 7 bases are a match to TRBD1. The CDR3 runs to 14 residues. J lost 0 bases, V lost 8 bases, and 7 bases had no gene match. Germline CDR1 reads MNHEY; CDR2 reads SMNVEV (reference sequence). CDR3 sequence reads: CASGSQGLSYEQYF. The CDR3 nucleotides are TGTGCCAGCGGATCACAGGGGCTCTCCTACGAGCAGTACTTC.

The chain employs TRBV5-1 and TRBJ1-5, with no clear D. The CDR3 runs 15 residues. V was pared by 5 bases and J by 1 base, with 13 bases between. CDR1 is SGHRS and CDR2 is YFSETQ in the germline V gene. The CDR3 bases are TGCGCCAGCAGGCTCGGTCCGGAAAGCAATCAGCCCCAGCATTTT. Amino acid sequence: CASRLGPESNQPQHF.

The CDR3 region is CASSPTSGSKTDTQYF. CDR3 DNA sequence: TGTGCCAGTAGTCCTACTAGCGGGAGTAAGACAGATACGCAGTATTTT. The chain joins TRBV19 to TRBJ2-3; TRBD2 agrees at 11 bases. Unmatched junction bases numbered 7, after V lost 5 bases and J lost 3 bases. Germline values: CDR1 LNHDA, CDR2 SQIVND (reference sequence). This CDR3 has 16 residues.

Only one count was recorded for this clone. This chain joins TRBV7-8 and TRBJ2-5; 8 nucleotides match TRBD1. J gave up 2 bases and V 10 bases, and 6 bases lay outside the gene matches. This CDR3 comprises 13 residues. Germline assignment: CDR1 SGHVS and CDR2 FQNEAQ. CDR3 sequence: CATQGADQETQYF. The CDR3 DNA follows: TGTGCCACTCAGGGGGCGGATCAAGAGACCCAGTACTTC.

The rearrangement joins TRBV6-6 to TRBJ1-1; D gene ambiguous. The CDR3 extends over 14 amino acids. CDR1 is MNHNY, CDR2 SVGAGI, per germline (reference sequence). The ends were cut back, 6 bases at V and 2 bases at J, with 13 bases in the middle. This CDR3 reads CASRSGGSNTEAFF. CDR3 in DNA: TGTGCCAGCAGATCCGGTGGGTCTAACACTGAAGCTTTCTTT.

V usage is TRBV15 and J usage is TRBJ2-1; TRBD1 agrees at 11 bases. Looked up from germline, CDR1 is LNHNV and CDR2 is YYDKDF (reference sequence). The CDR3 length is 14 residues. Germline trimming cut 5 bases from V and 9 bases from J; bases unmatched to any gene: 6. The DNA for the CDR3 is TGTGCCACCAGCGGTGGGACAGGGGGGACTGAGCAGTTCTTC. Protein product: CATSGGTGGTEQFF.

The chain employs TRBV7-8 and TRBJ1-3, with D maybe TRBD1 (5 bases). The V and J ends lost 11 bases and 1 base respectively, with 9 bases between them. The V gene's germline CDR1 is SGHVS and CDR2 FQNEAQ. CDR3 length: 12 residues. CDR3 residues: CAGGSSGNTIYF. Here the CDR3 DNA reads TGTGCCGGGGGGAGTTCTGGAAACACCATATATTTT. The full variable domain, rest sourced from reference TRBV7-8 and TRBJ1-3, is GAGVSQSPRYKVAKRGQDVALRCDPISGHVSLFWYQQALGQGPEFLTYFQNEAQLDKSGLPSDRFFAERPEGSVSTLKIQRTQQEDSAVYLCAGGSSGNTIYFGEGSWLTVV.

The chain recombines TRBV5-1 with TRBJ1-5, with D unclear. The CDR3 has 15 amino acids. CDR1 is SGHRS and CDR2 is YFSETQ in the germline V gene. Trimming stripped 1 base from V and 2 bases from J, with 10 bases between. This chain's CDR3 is CASSLTGEGNQPQHF. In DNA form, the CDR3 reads TGCGCCAGCAGCTTGACGGGTGAGGGCAATCAGCCCCAGCATTTT.

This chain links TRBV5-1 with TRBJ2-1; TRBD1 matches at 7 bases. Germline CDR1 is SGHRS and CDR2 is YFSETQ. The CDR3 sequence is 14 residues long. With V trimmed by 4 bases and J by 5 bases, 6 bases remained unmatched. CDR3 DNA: TGCGCCAGCAGCGCGGGTGGGACAGACAATGAGCAGTTCTTC. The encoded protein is CASSAGGTDNEQFF.

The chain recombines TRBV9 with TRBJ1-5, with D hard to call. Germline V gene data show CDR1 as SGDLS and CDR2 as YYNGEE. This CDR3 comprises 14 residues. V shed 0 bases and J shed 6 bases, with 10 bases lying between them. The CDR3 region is CASSVDHVGQPQHF. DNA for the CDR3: TGTGCCAGCAGCGTAGACCATGTGGGTCAGCCCCAGCATTTT.